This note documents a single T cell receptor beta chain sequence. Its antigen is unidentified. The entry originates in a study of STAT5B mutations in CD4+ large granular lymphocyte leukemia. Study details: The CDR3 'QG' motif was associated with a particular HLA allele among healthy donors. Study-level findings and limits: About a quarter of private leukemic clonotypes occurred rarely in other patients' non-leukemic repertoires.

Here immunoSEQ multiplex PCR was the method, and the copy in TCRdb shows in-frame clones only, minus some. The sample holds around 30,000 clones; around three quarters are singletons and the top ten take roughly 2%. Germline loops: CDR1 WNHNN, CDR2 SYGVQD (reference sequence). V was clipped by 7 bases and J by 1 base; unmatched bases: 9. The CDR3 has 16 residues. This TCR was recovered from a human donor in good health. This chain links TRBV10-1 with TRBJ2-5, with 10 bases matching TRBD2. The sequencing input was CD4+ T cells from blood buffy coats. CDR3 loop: CASNQLAGISQETQYF. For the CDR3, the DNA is TGCGCCAGCAACCAACTAGCGGGGATCTCCCAAGAGACCCAGTACTTC.